This TCR beta chain is from a study of blood T cell repertoires in COVID-19. About the study: Acute and convalescent COVID-19 specimens originated in the United States, Italy and Spain. PBMCs, B-cell-depleted T cells, or T cells were the source of the cDNA or gDNA that made up the material.

This CDR3 has 16 amino acids. Germline values: CDR1 MDHEN, CDR2 SYDVKM. V lost 3 bases to trimming and J lost 8 bases; unmatched junction nucleotides: 7. Original handling: Reference gene primer amplification yielded estimated nucleated cell counts. Repertoires were generated with immunoSEQ multiplex PCR, while TCRdb's copy carries only in-frame clones and drops some. V and J calls and clone size come straight from that table; D and trimming were deduced from the DNA. The sample holds approximately 100,000 clones, approximately 80% seen once. The sample taken for sequencing was peripheral blood. The TCR originated in a man between 70 and 80 years old with active or convalescent COVID-19. This chain links TRBV28 with TRBJ1-6; 10 bases map to TRBD1. The CDR3 region has the DNA TGTGCCAGCAGTTTTTCGGGACAGGGGATTCATTCACCCCTCCACTTT. Protein sequence: CASSFSGQGIHSPLHF.